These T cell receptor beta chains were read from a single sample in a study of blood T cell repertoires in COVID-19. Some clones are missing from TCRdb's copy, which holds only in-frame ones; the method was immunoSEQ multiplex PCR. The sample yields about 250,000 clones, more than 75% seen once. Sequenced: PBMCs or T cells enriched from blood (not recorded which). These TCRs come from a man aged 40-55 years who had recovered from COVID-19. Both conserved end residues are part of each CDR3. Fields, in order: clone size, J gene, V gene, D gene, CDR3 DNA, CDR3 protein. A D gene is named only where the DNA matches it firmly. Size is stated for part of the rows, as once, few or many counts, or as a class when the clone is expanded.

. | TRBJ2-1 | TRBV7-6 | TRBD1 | TGTGCCAGCAGCCACAGGGGGTTGGGTTACAATGAGCAGTTCTTC | CASSHRGLGYNEQFF
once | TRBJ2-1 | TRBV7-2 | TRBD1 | TGTGCCAGCAGAATGGGACAGGGCTTTTGGGATGAGCAGTTCTTC | CASRMGQGFWDEQFF
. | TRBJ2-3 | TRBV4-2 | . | TGTGCCAGCAGCTCAGATCCTAGCACAGATACGCAGTATTTT | CASSSDPSTDTQYF
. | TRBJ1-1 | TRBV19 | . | TGTGCCAGTAGTATTTTCGCAGGGGAGACTGAAGCTTTCTTT | CASSIFAGETEAFF
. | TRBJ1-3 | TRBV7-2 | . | TGTGCCAGCAGCTTATTCGGGGTGCGATCCTCTGGAAACACCATATATTTT | CASSLFGVRSSGNTIYF
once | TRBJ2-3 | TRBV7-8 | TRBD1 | TGTGCCAGCAGCTCCGGGAACAGGGGGCCCTACACAGATACGCAGTATTTT | CASSSGNRGPYTDTQYF
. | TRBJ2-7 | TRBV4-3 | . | TGCGCCAGCAGCCAAGAGGGCGGAGGAGAGCTCGAGCAGTACTTC | CASSQEGGGELEQYF
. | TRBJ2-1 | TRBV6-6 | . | TGTGCCAGCAGTTACAGGACACACTACAATGAGCAGTTCTTC | CASSYRTHYNEQFF
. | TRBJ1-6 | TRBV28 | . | TGCTCCACCGGGGTCGCTCCAAATTCACCCCTCCACTTT | CSTGVAPNSPLHF
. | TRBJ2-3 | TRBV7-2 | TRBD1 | TGTGCCAGCAGCCCACAGACAGGGAGCACAGATACGCAGTATTTT | CASSPQTGSTDTQYF
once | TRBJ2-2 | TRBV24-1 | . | TGTGCCACCAGTGATCCTGACCTGGGACTCAACACCGGGGAGCTGTTTTTT | CATSDPDLGLNTGELFF
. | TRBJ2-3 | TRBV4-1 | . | TGCGCCAGCAGCCACACTCTGCCACGGGCGCCGAGGGCCACAGATACGCAGTATTTT | CASSHTLPRAPRATDTQYF